The 29 T cell receptor beta chains in this list originate from one sample, sequenced in a study of shared T cell receptors in the human thymus. The data were produced by immunoSEQ multiplex PCR, yet TCRdb's version contains in-frame clones alone and is incomplete. The sample has approximately 490,000 clones, more than 75% seen once. The data were also submitted as part of a second study, on human thymus T cells.

Sequenced: thymocytes. The receptors derive from a boy less than two years old with a congenital heart defect.

V gene TRBV7-9 combines with J gene TRBJ1-3; D is uncertain. Looked up from germline, CDR1 is SEHNR and CDR2 is FQNEAQ (reference sequence). The V end was cut by 4 bases, the J end by 0 bases, with 22 bases between. The CDR3 is 19 residues long. The chain's CDR3 is CASSSPIGLFISSGNTIYF. The DNA of the CDR3 is TGTGCCAGCAGCTCACCTATCGGACTTTTTATTAGCTCTGGAAACACCATATATTTT.

V gene TRBV5-1 combines with J gene TRBJ1-4; 7 nucleotides match TRBD1. Trimming took 3 bases from V and 5 from J; bases not matched to a gene: 7. The CDR3 covers 15 residues. The germline V gene has CDR1 SGHRS and CDR2 YFSETQ. The CDR3 DNA reads TGCGCCAGCAGCTCCGGACAGGCCAGAAATGAAAAACTGTTTTTT. The encoded protein is CASSSGQARNEKLFF.

The chain employs TRBV27 and TRBJ2-7, with a weak D call TRBD2 (6 bases). There are 15 residues in the CDR3. V was shortened by 2 bases and J by 1 base, with 12 bases between the two germline ends. Germline loops: CDR1 MNHEY, CDR2 SMNVEV (reference sequence). Written as DNA, the CDR3 is TGTGCCAGCAGTTTAACCGGGAGAAGTTCCTACGAGCAGTACTTC. It specifies CASSLTGRSSYEQYF.

The genes are TRBV4-2 and TRBJ1-4; 10 bases are a match to TRBD1. With 4 bases clipped from V and 6 bases from J, the junction kept 17 bases outside the gene matches. The germline CDR1 and CDR2 sequences are LGHNA and YNFKEQ. The CDR3 length is 19 residues. CDR3: CASSPFARTGGWFDEKLFF. CDR3 nucleotide sequence: TGTGCCAGCAGCCCGTTCGCAAGGACAGGGGGATGGTTTGATGAAAAACTGTTTTTT.

This chain links TRBV2 with TRBJ2-3, with 7 positions matching TRBD2. CDR3 length: 17 residues. V lost 10 bases, J lost 0 bases, and 16 bases stayed unmatched. Per the germline V gene, CDR1 is SNHLY and CDR2 is FYNNEI. CDR3 DNA: TGTGCCACCCATCCCATCCCCAGAGCGGGGAGCACAGATACGCAGTATTTT. Translating gives CATHPIPRAGSTDTQYF.

A single count supports this clone. J is TRBJ2-7 and V is TRBV6-5; 12 bases agree with TRBD2. The CDR3 is 15 amino acids. J gave up 7 bases and V 6 bases, and 10 bases lay outside the gene matches. Germline CDR1 and CDR2: MNHEY and SVGAGI. The CDR3 loop reads CASSRTSGTLREQYF. CDR3 bases: TGTGCCAGCAGCCGGACTAGCGGGACCCTACGAGAGCAGTACTTC.

The V and J genes are TRBV11-3 and TRBJ1-1, with 8 bases fitting TRBD1. This CDR3 is built from 13 residues. V was pared by 5 bases and J by 4 bases, with 3 bases of the junction left unmatched. Germline CDR1 reads SGHNT; CDR2 reads YENEEA. DNA for the CDR3: TGTGCCAGCAGCCACACAGGGGGCACTGAAGCTTTCTTT. Its protein product is CASSHTGGTEAFF.

A single count supports this clone. CDR3 bases: TGTGCCAGCAGCTTGGGTTCCGGGATCTATGGCTACACCTTC. It specifies CASSLGSGIYGYTF. This chain joins TRBV5-4 and TRBJ1-2; no reliable D call. V shed 0 bases and J shed 4 bases, with 10 bases lying between them. CDR1 and CDR2 (germline): SGHNT, YYREEE (reference sequence). This CDR3 spans 14 amino acids.

The count of this clone is one. V is TRBV10-3 and J is TRBJ2-7; D is possibly TRBD1 (7 bases). CDR1 is ENHRY and CDR2 is SYGVKD in the germline V gene. The V end was cut by 0 bases, the J end by 0 bases, with 21 bases between. The CDR3 is made up of 19 amino acids. CDR3 in amino acids: CAISESRGDRALLSYEQYF. The CDR3 DNA reads as TGTGCCATCAGTGAGTCGAGGGGGGACAGAGCCCTCCTCTCCTACGAGCAGTACTTC.

The chain combines TRBV11-1 with TRBJ2-5, with a tentative D call TRBD2 (5 bases). The CDR3 has 16 residues. Trimming cost V 4 bases and J 0 bases, with 15 bases left between them. Germline V gene lookup returns CDR1 SGHAT and CDR2 FQDESV (reference sequence). The CDR3: CASSSTGSGYQETQYF. CDR3 coding DNA: TGTGCCAGCAGCTCAACGGGTTCGGGATACCAAGAGACCCAGTACTTC. Combining the CDR3 with reference TRBV11-1 and TRBJ2-5 gives the whole variable domain EAEVAQSPRYKITEKSQAVAFWCDPISGHATLYWYRQILGQGPELLVQFQDESVVDDSQLPKDRFSAERLKGVDSTLKIQPAELGDSAMYLCASSSTGSGYQETQYFGPGTRLLVL.

The chain joins TRBV9 to TRBJ2-7; TRBD2 agrees at 11 bases. Germline V CDR1 and CDR2: SGDLS, YYNGEE. The J segment lost 7 bases and the V segment lost 0 bases, leaving 9 bases of the junction unmatched. The length of the CDR3 is 16 residues. The DNA of the CDR3 is TGTGCCAGCAGCGTAGAGAAACTAGCGGGGGACGGAGAGCAGTACTTC. Its protein product is CASSVEKLAGDGEQYF.

This clone was detected a few times. The gene calls are TRBV2 and TRBJ2-1, with D maybe TRBD2 (6 bases). Trimming left V 7 bases short and J 5 bases short, with 21 bases between. Germline lookup yields CDR1 SNHLY and CDR2 FYNNEI. The CDR3 sequence is 16 residues long. CDR3 coding DNA: TGTGCCAGCACCGACGGGACTCCCCCAAAAAACAATGAGCAGTTCTTC. This translates into CASTDGTPPKNNEQFF.

This chain links TRBV5-1 with TRBJ2-2; 8 bases match TRBD1. The CDR3 consists of 16 residues. V lost 1 base to trimming and J lost 2 bases; unmatched junction nucleotides: 4. Germline V lookup: CDR1 SGHRS, CDR2 YFSETQ. The CDR3 protein is CASSLSGQGNTGELFF. The CDR3 DNA reads TGCGCCAGCAGCTTGTCAGGACAGGGTAACACCGGGGAGCTGTTTTTT.

V usage is TRBV7-9 and J usage is TRBJ2-1; unclear D gene. Germline V gene data show CDR1 as SEHNR and CDR2 as FQNEAQ (reference sequence). The V end lost 5 bases, the J end lost 7 bases, and 12 bases lay between the germline ends. The CDR3 extends over 13 amino acids. CDR3 bases: TGTGCCAGCAGCCCCCGCCCCCGGAATGAGCAGTTCTTC. Amino acid sequence: CASSPRPRNEQFF.

Turning to this clone: The same CDR3 is also encoded by other DNA sequences in this sample. The chain carries TRBV9 and TRBJ2-7; the match to TRBD1 covers 12 bases. The CDR3 has 14 amino acids. V gave up 2 bases and J gave up 4 bases; unmatched junction bases: 1. CDR1 and CDR2 (germline): SGDLS, YYNGEE. The CDR3 nucleotides read TGTGCCAGCAGCGTGGGACAGGGGGCGTACGAGCAGTACTTC. The encoded protein is CASSVGQGAYEQYF.

There are a few counts of this clone. The chain uses TRBV4-3 and TRBJ2-1, with TRBD2 identical over 11 bases. Germline lookup yields CDR1 LGHNA and CDR2 YSLEER. The CDR3 length is 20 residues. V shed 0 bases, J shed 8 bases, and the junction held 18 bases outside the gene matches. Here the CDR3 DNA reads TGCGCCAGCAGCCAAGATCGCCCCGGGACTAGCGGCAATAGGTTGGATGAGCAGTTCTTC. Amino acid sequence: CASSQDRPGTSGNRLDEQFF.

This rearrangement joins TRBV5-1 to TRBJ2-7; weak D call: TRBD2 (5 bases). The CDR3 runs 15 residues. V lost 4 bases, J lost 2 bases, and 16 bases lay in between. Germline V gives CDR1 SGHRS, CDR2 YFSETQ. CDR3 sequence: CASSRRDHPTYEQYF. CDR3 nucleotides: TGCGCCAGCAGCCGACGGGATCACCCGACCTACGAGCAGTACTTC. Full variable domain (remainder filled in from reference TRBV5-1 and TRBJ2-7): KAGVTQTPRYLIKTRGQQVTLSCSPISGHRSVSWYQQTPGQGLQFLFEYFSETQRNKGNFPGRFSGRQFSNSRSEMNVSTLELGDSALYLCASSRRDHPTYEQYFGPGTRLTVT.

The genes are TRBV6-5 and TRBJ1-4; 9 bases align to TRBD1. CDR1 and CDR2 (germline): MNHEY, SVGAGI. This CDR3 has 16 residues. V was pared by 1 base and J by 8 bases, with 8 bases of the junction left unmatched. In DNA, the CDR3 is TGTGCCAGCAGTTACTTCCTCGGGACAGGGCCCGAAAAACTGTTTTTT. It yields the protein CASSYFLGTGPEKLFF.

The chain carries TRBV7-2 and TRBJ2-6; 7 nucleotides align to TRBD1. CDR1 is SGHTA, CDR2 FQGNSA, per germline. V was pared by 3 bases and J by 0 bases, with 8 bases of the junction left unmatched. The CDR3 is 18 amino acids. CDR3 loop: CASSFMGQRVSGANVLTF. CDR3 DNA: TGTGCCAGCAGCTTTATGGGACAGAGGGTCTCTGGGGCCAACGTCCTGACTTTC.

The rearrangement uses TRBV11-3 and TRBJ1-2; 12 nucleotides agree with TRBD1. The germline V gene has CDR1 SGHNT and CDR2 YENEEA. V dropped 0 bases and J dropped 8; count of bases not matched to a gene: 7. The CDR3 is made up of 16 amino acids. The CDR3 loop reads CASSLDRGQGAEGYTF. In nucleotides, the CDR3 is TGTGCCAGCAGCTTAGATCGGGGACAGGGGGCAGAAGGCTACACCTTC.

The V gene is TRBV5-6, the J gene TRBJ2-1; TRBD1 is a possible D gene (5 bases). The CDR3 is made up of 13 amino acids. V lost 4 bases and J 4 bases, leaving 9 bases between the germline ends. Germline V gene sequence: CDR1 SGHDT, CDR2 YYEEEE. CDR3 residues: CASSPKGYNEQFF. The CDR3 region has the DNA TGTGCCAGCAGCCCCAAGGGGTACAATGAGCAGTTCTTC.

This chain uses TRBV15 with TRBJ2-1, with D tentatively TRBD2 (5 bases). Germline CDR1 reads LNHNV; CDR2 reads YYDKDF (reference sequence). The CDR3 loop spans 15 amino acids. The ends were cut back, 5 bases at V and 3 bases at J, with 14 bases in the middle. The CDR3 DNA reads TGTGCCACCAGCCCGGGGTTGTTTTACTACAATGAGCAGTTCTTC. Translation: CATSPGLFYYNEQFF. The full variable domain, completed using reference TRBV15 and TRBJ2-1, is DAMVIQNPRYQVTQFGKPVTLSCSQTLNHNVMYWYQQKSSQAPKLLFHYYDKDFNNEADTPDNFQSRRPNTSFCFLDIRSPGLGDTAMYLCATSPGLFYYNEQFFGPGTRLTVL.

The chain joins TRBV28 to TRBJ2-5; 9 nucleotides agree with TRBD2. The J call is doubtful: the DNA matches TRBJ2-7 better. Per the germline V gene, CDR1 is MDHEN and CDR2 is SYDVKM. The CDR3 is made up of 13 amino acids. This chain's CDR3 is CASTPSGTYEQYF. In DNA form, the CDR3 reads TGTGCCAGCACTCCTAGCGGGACATACGAGCAGTACTTC.

The chain employs TRBV28 and TRBJ2-7; TRBD1 is a possible D gene (7 bases). The germline V gene encodes CDR1 MDHEN and CDR2 SYDVKM. The CDR3 is 13 residues long. V was shortened by 10 bases and J by 2 bases, with 15 bases between the two germline ends. CDR3 nucleotides: TGTGCCACCAAGACAGGGAGGACCTACGAGCAGTACTTC. Amino acid sequence: CATKTGRTYEQYF.

This rearrangement joins TRBV5-1 to TRBJ2-7, with 7 bases that match TRBD1. CDR3 length: 13 amino acids. V lost 4 bases and J lost 3; bases outside the gene matches: 4. Germline V gene lookup returns CDR1 SGHRS and CDR2 YFSETQ. The CDR3 sequence is CASSNGTDYEQYF. The CDR3 DNA reads as TGCGCCAGCAGCAACGGGACAGACTACGAGCAGTACTTC.

The rearrangement joins TRBV7-2 to TRBJ2-3; 8 bases are a match to TRBD2. From germline, CDR1 is SGHTA and CDR2 FQGNSA. V lost 1 base to trimming and J lost 1 base; unmatched junction nucleotides: 4. The CDR3 covers 16 residues. The CDR3: CASSLGREGGTDTQYF. In DNA, the CDR3 is TGTGCCAGCAGCTTAGGACGGGAGGGCGGCACAGATACGCAGTATTTT.

The chain uses TRBV28 and TRBJ2-7, with 7 bases that match TRBD2. V lost 2 bases and J lost 1; bases outside the gene matches: 14. This CDR3 has 18 amino acids. Germline V CDR1 and CDR2: MDHEN, SYDVKM. CDR3 sequence reads: CASSLPPGASGSSYEQYF. The CDR3 bases are TGTGCCAGCAGTTTACCCCCTGGGGCTAGCGGATCTTCCTACGAGCAGTACTTC.

J is TRBJ2-7 and V is TRBV4-2; maybe TRBD2 (6 bases). The length of the CDR3 is 16 residues. V lost 3 bases and J lost 2, with 17 bases in between. Germline assignment: CDR1 LGHNA and CDR2 YNFKEQ. CDR3 nucleotides: TGTGCCAGCAGCCAGGCACGGGCGGGAAGTCCCTACGAGCAGTACTTC. Residues: CASSQARAGSPYEQYF.

This clone has only one observation. The chain carries TRBV16 and TRBJ1-1; 7 nucleotides agree with TRBD1. V dropped 0 bases and J dropped 11; count of bases not matched to a gene: 6. There are 13 residues in the CDR3. Germline loops: CDR1 KGHSY, CDR2 FQNENV. The CDR3 is CASSQSRDRGAFF. In nucleotides, the CDR3 is TGTGCCAGCAGCCAATCGAGGGACAGAGGGGCTTTCTTT. The variable domain in full, with the rest retrieved from reference TRBV16 and TRBJ1-1, is GEEVAQTPKHLVRGEGQKAKLYCAPIKGHSYVFWYQQVLKNEFKFLISFQNENVFDETGMPKERFSAKCLPNSPCSLEIQATKLEDSAVYFCASSQSRDRGAFFGQGTRLTVV.